This TCR beta chain was observed in a study of tumor-infiltrating lymphocytes in localized non-small cell lung cancer. Study-level findings and limits: Higher tumor T cell infiltration than in uninvolved lung was supported by TCRbeta sequencing. Not all patients were TCR sequenced, owing to tissue quantity. Technical variation could not be separated from intratumor heterogeneity here. No T-cell fraction difference was seen between IM1 and IM2 tumors.

This CDR3 spans 14 amino acids. From germline, CDR1 is SGHTA and CDR2 FQGNSA. Trimming pared 5 bases from V and 5 bases from J, leaving 15 bases between. This clone turned up a few times. Its antigen remains unidentified. Libraries were prepared by immunoSEQ multiplex PCR; TCRdb keeps only in-frame clonotypes and omits some of them. The repertoire includes fewer than 15,000 clones, 66% of them detected once, and 7% sits in the top ten. Material: lung tumor tissue. This sequence was found in a human donor with non-small cell lung cancer. The chain uses TRBV7-2 and TRBJ2-5; no clear D gene. CDR3 nucleotides: TGTGCCAGCAGCCCTCCCGGCCTGGCGGAGACCCAGTACTTC. Its protein product is CASSPPGLAETQYF. The whole variable domain, remainder taken from reference TRBV7-2 and TRBJ2-5, is GAGVSQSPSNKVTEKGKDVELRCDPISGHTALYWYRQSLGQGLEFLIYFQGNSAPDKSGLPSDRFSAERTGGSVSTLTIQRTQQEDSAVYLCASSPPGLAETQYFGPGTRLLVL.